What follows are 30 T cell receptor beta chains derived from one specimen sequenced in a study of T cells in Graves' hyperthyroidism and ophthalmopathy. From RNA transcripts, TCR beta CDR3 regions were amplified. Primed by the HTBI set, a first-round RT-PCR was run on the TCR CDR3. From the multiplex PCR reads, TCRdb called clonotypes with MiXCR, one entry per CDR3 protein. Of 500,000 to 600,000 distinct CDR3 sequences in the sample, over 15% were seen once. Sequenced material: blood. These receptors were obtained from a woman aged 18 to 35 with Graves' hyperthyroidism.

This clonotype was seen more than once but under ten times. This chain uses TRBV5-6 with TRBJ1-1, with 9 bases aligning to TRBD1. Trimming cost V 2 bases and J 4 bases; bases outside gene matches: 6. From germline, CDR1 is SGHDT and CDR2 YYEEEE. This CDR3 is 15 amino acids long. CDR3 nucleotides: TGTGCCAGCAGCTTACCGGGACAGGGACCCACTGAAGCTTTCTTT. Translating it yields CASSLPGQGPTEAFF.

CDR3 in amino acids: CASSLATSGAGETQYF. The CDR3 nucleotides read TGCGCCAGCAGCTTGGCTACTAGTGGAGCGGGAGAGACCCAGTACTTC. This sequence joins TRBV5-1 and TRBJ2-5; tentative D call: TRBD2 (6 bases). The length of the CDR3 is 16 residues. The germline gives CDR1 SGHRS, CDR2 YFSETQ. V dropped 0 bases and J dropped 4 bases, with 16 bases sitting between them.

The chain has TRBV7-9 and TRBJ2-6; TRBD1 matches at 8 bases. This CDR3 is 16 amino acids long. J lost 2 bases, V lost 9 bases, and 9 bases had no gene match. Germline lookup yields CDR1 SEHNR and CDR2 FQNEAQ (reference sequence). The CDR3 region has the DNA TGTGCCAGAGACGGACAGGGCACGGCTGGGGCCAACGTCCTGACTTTC. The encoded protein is CARDGQGTAGANVLTF.

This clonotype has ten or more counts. The CDR3: CASSQQGLRDTEAFF. DNA for the CDR3: TGTGCCAGCAGTCAACAGGGACTTCGGGACACTGAAGCTTTCTTT. The V and J genes are TRBV28 and TRBJ1-1; perhaps TRBD1 as D (6 bases). CDR1 is MDHEN, CDR2 SYDVKM, per germline. Between the trimmed V and J ends, which lost 5 bases and 3 bases, there was a span of 16 bases. The CDR3 has 15 amino acids.

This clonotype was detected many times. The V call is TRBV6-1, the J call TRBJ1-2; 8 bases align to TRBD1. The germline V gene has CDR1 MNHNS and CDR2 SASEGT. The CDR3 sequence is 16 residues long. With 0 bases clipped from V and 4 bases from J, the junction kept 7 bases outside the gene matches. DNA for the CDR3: TGTGCCAGCAGTGAAGCGCAGGGGGCCCAGGTCTATGGCTACACCTTC. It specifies CASSEAQGAQVYGYTF.

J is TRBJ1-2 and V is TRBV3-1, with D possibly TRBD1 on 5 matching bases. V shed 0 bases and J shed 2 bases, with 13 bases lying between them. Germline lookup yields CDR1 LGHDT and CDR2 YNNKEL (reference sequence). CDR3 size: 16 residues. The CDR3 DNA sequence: TGTGCCAGCAGCCAAGATAGTCCCAGGGAAAACTATGGCTACACCTTC. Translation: CASSQDSPRENYGYTF. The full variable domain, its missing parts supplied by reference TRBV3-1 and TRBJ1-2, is DTAVSQTPKYLVTQMGNDKSIKCEQNLGHDTMYWYKQDSKKFLKIMFSYNNKELIINETVPNRFSPKSPDKAHLNLHINSLELGDSAVYFCASSQDSPRENYGYTFGSGTRLTVV.

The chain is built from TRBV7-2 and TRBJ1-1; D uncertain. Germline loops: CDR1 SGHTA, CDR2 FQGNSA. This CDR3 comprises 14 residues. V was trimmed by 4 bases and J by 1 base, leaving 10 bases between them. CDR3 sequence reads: CASSYRTGNTEAFF. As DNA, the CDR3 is TGTGCCAGCAGCTATAGGACGGGGAACACTGAAGCTTTCTTT. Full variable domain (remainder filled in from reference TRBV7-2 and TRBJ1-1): GAGVSQSPSNKVTEKGKDVELRCDPISGHTALYWYRQSLGQGLEFLIYFQGNSAPDKSGLPSDRFSAERTGGSVSTLTIQRTQQEDSAVYLCASSYRTGNTEAFFGQGTRLTVV.

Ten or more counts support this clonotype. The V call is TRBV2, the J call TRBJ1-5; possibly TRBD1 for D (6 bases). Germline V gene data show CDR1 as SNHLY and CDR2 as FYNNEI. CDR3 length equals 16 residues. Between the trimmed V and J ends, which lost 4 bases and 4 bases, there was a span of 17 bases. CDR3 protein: CASSGQQGGRNQPQHF. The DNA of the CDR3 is TGTGCCAGCAGTGGCCAACAGGGTGGGAGAAATCAGCCCCAGCATTTT.

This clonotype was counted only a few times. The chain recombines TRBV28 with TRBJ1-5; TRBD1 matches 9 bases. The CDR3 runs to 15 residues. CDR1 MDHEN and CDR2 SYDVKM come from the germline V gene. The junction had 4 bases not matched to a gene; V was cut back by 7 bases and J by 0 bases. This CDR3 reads CASTSGQGSNQPQHF. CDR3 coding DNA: TGTGCCAGCACATCGGGACAGGGTAGCAATCAGCCCCAGCATTTT.

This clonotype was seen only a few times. The CDR3: CASSSIIAVAEQYF. CDR3 nucleotide sequence: TGTGCCAGCAGCTCAATAATAGCGGTTGCCGAGCAGTACTTC. The gene calls are TRBV13 and TRBJ2-7; a weak D match, TRBD2 (6 bases). The V gene's germline CDR1 is PRHDT and CDR2 FYEKMQ (reference sequence). Trimming removed 4 bases at V and 6 bases at J, with 16 bases between. CDR3 length equals 14 residues.

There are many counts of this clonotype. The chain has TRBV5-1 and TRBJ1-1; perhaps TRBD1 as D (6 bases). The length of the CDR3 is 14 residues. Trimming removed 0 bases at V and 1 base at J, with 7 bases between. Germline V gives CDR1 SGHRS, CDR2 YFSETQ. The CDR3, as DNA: TGCGCCAGCAGCTTGGAGGGACAGAACACTGAAGCTTTCTTT. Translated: CASSLEGQNTEAFF.

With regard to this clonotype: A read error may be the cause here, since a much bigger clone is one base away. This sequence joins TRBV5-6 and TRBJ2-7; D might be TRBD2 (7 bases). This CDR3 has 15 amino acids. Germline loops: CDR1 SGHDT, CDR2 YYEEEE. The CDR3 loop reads CASSLAWRGQREQNF. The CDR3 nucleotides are TGTGCCAGCAGCTTGGCCTGGCGGGGGCAACGCGAGCAGAACTTC.

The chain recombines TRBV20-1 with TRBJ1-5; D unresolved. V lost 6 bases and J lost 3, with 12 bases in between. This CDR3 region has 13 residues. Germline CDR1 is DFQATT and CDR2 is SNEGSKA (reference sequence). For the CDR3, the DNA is TGCAGTGCCTCAGTCACAGTCAATCAGCCCCAGCATTTT. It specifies CSASVTVNQPQHF.

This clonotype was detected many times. For the CDR3, the DNA is TGTGCCACCAGCAGGGGACTAGGGAGCTCCTACAATGAGCAGTTCTTC. This encodes CATSRGLGSSYNEQFF. The rearrangement links TRBV15 to TRBJ2-1, with 8 nucleotides matching TRBD2. The CDR3 has 16 amino acids. Trimming took 3 bases from V and 0 from J; bases not matched to a gene: 4. Per the germline V gene, CDR1 is LNHNV and CDR2 is YYDKDF (reference sequence).

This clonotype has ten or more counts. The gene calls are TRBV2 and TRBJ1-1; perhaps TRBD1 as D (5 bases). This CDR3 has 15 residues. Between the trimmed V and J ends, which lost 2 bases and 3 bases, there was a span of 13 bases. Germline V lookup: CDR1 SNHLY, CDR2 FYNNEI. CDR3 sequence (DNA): TGTGCCAGCAGTGAAAGTCCAGGGTCGGACACTGAAGCTTTCTTT. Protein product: CASSESPGSDTEAFF.

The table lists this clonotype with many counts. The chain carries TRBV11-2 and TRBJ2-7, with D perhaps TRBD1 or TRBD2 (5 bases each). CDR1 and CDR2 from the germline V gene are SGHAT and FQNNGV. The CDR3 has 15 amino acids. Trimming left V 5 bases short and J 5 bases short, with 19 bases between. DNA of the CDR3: TGTGCCAGCAGCCCTTCAATCAGGGAGAGGAACGAGCAGTACTTC. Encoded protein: CASSPSIRERNEQYF.

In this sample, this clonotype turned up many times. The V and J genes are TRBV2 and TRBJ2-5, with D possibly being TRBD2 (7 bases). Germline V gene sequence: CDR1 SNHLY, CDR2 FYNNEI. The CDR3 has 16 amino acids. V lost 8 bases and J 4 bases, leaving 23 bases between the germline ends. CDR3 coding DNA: TGTGCCAGCCGCCTGGGGGGGCGGCGATCGCGAGAGACCCAGTACTTC. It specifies CASRLGGRRSRETQYF. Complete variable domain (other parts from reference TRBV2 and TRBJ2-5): EPEVTQTPSHQVTQMGQEVILRCVPISNHLYFYWYRQILGQKVEFLVSFYNNEISEKSEIFDDQFSVERPDGSNFTLKIRSTKLEDSAMYFCASRLGGRRSRETQYFGPGTRLLVL.

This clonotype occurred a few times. The CDR3 reads CAWKGGNNQPQHF. CDR3 sequence (DNA): TGTGCCTGGAAGGGTGGGAACAATCAGCCCCAGCATTTT. This rearrangement joins TRBV30 to TRBJ1-5; no reliable D call. Germline assignment: CDR1 GTSNPN and CDR2 SVGIG (reference sequence). This CDR3 contains 13 residues. Trimming stripped 4 bases from V and 3 bases from J, with 10 bases between.

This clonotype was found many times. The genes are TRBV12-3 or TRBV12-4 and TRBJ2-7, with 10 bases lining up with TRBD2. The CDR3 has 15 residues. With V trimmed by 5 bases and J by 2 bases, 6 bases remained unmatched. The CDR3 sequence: CASSRGLAITYEQYF. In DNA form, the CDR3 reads TGTGCCAGCAGTAGGGGACTAGCGATTACCTACGAGCAGTACTTC.

CDR3 residues: CATSGRSGGAREETQYF. The CDR3 DNA sequence: TGTGCCACCAGCGGACGCAGTGGGGGGGCTAGGGAAGAGACCCAGTACTTC. V gene TRBV15 combines with J gene TRBJ2-5; tentative D call: TRBD2 (7 bases). The V gene lost 5 bases and the J gene lost 3 bases, with 22 bases spanning the gap. Germline V lookup: CDR1 LNHNV, CDR2 YYDKDF (reference sequence). CDR3 size: 17 residues. The variable domain in full, completed from reference TRBV15 and TRBJ2-5, reads DAMVIQNPRYQVTQFGKPVTLSCSQTLNHNVMYWYQQKSSQAPKLLFHYYDKDFNNEADTPDNFQSRRPNTSFCFLDIRSPGLGDTAMYLCATSGRSGGAREETQYFGPGTRLLVL.

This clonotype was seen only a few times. The CDR3 nucleotides are TGTGCCAGCAGCTTATTGGGCAGGGAAAACACCATATATTTT. Protein sequence: CASSLLGRENTIYF. This chain connects TRBV7-9 to TRBJ1-3; D perhaps matches TRBD1 (5 bases). V dropped 2 bases and J dropped 6 bases, with 11 bases sitting between them. CDR1 and CDR2 from the germline V gene are SEHNR and FQNEAQ (reference sequence). CDR3 size: 14 residues.

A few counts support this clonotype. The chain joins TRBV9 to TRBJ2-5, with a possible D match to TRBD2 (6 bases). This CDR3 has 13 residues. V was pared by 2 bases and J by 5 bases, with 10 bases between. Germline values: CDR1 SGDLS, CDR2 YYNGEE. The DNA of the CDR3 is TGTGCCAGCAGCGTGAGTGGGAGGGAGACCCAGTACTTC. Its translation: CASSVSGRETQYF.

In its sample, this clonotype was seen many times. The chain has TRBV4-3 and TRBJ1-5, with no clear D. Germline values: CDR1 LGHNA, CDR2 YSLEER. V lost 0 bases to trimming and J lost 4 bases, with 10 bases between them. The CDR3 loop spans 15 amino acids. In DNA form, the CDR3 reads TGCGCCAGCAGCCAAGACTCTCTTGGGAATCAGCCCCAGCATTTT. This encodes CASSQDSLGNQPQHF.

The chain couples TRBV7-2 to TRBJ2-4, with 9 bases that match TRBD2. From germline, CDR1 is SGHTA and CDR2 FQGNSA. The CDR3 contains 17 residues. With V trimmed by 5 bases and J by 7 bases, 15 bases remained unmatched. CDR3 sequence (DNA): TGTGCCAGCAGCCAAGATCCAGGCGGGGGGGGGCGCAACATTCAGTACTTC. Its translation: CASSQDPGGGGRNIQYF.

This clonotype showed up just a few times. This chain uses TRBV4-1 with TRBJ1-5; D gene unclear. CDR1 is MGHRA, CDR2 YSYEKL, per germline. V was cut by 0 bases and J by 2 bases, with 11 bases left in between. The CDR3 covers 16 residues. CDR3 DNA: TGCGCCAGCAGCCAAGATCTTGGGTTGGGCAATCAGCCCCAGCATTTT. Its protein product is CASSQDLGLGNQPQHF.

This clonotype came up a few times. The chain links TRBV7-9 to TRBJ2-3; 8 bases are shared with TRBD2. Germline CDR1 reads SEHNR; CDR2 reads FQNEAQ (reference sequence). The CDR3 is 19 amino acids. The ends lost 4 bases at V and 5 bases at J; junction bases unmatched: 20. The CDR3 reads CASSSGGGQEDDIGDTQYF. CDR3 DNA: TGTGCCAGCAGCTCAGGCGGGGGGCAGGAAGATGATATCGGAGATACGCAGTATTTT.

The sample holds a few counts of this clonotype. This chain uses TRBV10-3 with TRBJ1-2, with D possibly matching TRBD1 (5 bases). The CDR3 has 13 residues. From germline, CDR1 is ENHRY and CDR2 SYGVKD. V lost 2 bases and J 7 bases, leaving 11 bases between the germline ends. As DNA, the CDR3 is TGTGCCATCAGTGAGAAGGGGCTTGGTGGCTACACCTTC. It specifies CAISEKGLGGYTF.

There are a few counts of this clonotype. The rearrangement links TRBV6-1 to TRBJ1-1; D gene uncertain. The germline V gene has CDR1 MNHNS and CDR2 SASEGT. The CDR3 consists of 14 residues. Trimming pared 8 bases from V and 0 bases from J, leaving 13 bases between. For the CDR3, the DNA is TGTGCCAGCGGTCCGGTACGTGTGAACACTGAAGCTTTCTTT. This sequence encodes CASGPVRVNTEAFF.

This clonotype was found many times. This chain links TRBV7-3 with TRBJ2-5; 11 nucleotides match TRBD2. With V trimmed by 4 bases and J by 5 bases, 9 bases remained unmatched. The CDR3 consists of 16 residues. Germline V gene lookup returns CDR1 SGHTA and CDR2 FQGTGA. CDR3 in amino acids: CASSSRSGGARETQYF. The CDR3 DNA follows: TGTGCCAGCAGCTCCCGTAGCGGGGGGGCGAGGGAGACCCAGTACTTC.

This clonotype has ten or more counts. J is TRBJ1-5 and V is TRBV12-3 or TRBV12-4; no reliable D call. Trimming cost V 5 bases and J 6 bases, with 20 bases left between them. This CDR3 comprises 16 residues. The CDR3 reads CASSPTRGGSGQPQHF. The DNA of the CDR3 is TGTGCCAGCAGTCCGACCCGAGGTGGATCTGGTCAGCCCCAGCATTTT.